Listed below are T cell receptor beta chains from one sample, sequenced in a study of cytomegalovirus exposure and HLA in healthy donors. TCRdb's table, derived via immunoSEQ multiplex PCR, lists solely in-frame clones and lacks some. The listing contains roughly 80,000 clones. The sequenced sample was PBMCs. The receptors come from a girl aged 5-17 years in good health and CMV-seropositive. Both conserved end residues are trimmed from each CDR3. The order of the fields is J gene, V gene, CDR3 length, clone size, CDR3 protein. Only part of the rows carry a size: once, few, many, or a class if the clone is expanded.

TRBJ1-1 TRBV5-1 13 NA ASSLEGGGRTEAF
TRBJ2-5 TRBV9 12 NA ASSARQGQETQY
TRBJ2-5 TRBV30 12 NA ACVASGGSGTQY
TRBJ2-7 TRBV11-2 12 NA ASSPPTFAYEQY
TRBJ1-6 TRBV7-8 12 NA ASSLVGSNSPLH
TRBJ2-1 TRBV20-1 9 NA SAGRGGREF
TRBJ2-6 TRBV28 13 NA ASRAQGDGANVLT
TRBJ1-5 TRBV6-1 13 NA ASSAGSGPQWAQH
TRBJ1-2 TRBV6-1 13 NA ASSEPGQGLYGYT
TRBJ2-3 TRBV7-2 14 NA ASSHFTSGAPDTQY
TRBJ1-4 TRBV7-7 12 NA ASSLTRDNEKLF
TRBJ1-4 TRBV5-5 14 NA ASSPHPQETNEKLF
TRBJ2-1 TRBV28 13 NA ASSPPGLAGGQQF
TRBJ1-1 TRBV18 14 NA ASSPPLGVENTEAF
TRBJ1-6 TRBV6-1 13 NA ASSEASRGISPLH
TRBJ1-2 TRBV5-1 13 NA ASSQETGTGTNYT
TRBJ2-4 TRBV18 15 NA ASTLGAPGTFNNIQY
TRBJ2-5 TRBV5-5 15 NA ASTLREGATYQETQY
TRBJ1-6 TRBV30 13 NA AWSDRSSYNSPLH
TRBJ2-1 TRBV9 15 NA ASSGYVAGGPYNEQF
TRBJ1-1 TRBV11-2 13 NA ASSLVEGVNTEAF
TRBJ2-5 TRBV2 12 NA ASSKGVAKETQY
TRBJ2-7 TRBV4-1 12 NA ASSAQDSEDEQY
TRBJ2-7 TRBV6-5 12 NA ASSYGPGVDEQY
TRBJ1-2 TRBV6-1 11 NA ASRTGINYGYT
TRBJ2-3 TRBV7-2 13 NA ASSTVFSSVDTQY
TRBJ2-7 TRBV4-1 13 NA ASSPSRDRAGEQY
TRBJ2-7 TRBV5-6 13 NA ASSLMIDTSYEQY
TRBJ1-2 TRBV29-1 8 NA SVERNGYT
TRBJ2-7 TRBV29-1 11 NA SVEGTAGYEQY
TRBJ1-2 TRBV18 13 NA ASSPGVSQGYGYT
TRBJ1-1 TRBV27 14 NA ASSSPLTGRNTEAF
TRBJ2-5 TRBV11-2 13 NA ASSTTGRGGETQY
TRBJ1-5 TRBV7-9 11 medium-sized ASSSQDNQPQH
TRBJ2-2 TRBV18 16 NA ASSPSTGGLSNTGELF
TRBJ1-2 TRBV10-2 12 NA ASSEDRINYGYT
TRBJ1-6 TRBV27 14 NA ASSLPRTGGNSPLH
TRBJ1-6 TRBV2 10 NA AGRAPNSPLH
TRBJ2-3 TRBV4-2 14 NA ASSQGPGGNTDTQY
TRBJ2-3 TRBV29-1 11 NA SVAQQGKDTQY
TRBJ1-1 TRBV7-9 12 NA ASSSSTGEQADF
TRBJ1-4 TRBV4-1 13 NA ASSQVGSYNRERD